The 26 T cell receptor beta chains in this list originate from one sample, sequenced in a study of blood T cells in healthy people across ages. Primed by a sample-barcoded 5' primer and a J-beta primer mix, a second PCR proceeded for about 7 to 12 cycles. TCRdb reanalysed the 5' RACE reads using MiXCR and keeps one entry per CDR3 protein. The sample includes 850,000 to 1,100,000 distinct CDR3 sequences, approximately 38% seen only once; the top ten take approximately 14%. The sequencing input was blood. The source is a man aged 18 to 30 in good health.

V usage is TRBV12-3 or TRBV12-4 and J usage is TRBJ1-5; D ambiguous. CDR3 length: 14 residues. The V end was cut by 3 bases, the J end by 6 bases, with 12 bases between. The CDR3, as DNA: TGTGCCAGCAGTTTCTTCGTGTTAGGTCAGCCCCAGCATTTT. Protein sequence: CASSFFVLGQPQHF.

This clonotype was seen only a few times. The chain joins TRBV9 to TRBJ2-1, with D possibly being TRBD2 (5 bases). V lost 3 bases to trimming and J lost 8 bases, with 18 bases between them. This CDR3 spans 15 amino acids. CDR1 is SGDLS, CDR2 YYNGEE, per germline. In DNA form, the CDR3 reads TGTGCCAGCAGCGGAGCTGGTCTAGCTGGGGATGAGCAGTTCTTC. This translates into CASSGAGLAGDEQFF.

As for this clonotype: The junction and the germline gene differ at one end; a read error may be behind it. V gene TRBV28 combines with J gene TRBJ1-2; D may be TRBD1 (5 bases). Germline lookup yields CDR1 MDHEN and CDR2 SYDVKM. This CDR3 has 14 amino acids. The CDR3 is CASSFRRDGYVYTF. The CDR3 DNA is TGTGCCAGCAGTTTCCGACGGGACGGGTATGTCTACACCTTC.

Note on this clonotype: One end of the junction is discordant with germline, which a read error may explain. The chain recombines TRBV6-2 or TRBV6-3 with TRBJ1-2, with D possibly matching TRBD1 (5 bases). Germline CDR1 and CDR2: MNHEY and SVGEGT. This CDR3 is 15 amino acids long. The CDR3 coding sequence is TGTGCCGGCAGTTACTCCGGGACGGACCTGCATGGCTACACCTTC. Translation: CAGSYSGTDLHGYTF.

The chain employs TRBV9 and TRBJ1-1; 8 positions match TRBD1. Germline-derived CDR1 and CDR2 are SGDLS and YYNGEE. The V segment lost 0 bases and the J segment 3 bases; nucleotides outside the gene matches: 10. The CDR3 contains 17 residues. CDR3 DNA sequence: TGTGCCAGCAGCGTAGTAGTCGGACAGGGCAAGGACACTGAAGCTTTCTTT. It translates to CASSVVVGQGKDTEAFF.

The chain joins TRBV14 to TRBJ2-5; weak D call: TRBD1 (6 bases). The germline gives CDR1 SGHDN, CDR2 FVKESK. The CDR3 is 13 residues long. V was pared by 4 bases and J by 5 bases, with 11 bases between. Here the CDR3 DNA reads TGTGCCAGCAGCCCAGGGGTTACGGAGACCCAGTACTTC. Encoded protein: CASSPGVTETQYF.

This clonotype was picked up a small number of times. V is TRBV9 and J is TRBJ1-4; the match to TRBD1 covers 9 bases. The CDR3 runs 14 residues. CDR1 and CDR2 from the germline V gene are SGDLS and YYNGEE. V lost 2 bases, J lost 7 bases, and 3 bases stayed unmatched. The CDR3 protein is CASSVGQGSEKLFF. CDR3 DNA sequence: TGTGCCAGCAGCGTGGGACAGGGCAGTGAAAAACTGTTTTTT.

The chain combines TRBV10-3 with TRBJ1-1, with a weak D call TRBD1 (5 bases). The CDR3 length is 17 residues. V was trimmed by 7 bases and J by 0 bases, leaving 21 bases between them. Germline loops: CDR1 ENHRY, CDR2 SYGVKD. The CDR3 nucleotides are TGTGCCATCACCGACAGTTCCCCCCTCTCCATGAACACTGAAGCTTTCTTT. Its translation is CAITDSSPLSMNTEAFF.

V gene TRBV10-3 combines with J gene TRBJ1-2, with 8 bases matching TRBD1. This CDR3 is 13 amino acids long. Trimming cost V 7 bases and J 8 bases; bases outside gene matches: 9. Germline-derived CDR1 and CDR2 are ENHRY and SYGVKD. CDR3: CAINSDRGKGYTF. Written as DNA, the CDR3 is TGTGCCATCAATTCAGACAGGGGAAAGGGCTACACCTTC.

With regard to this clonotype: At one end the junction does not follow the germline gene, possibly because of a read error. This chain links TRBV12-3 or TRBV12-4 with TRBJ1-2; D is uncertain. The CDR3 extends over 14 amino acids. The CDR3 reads CARRSSEANYGYTF. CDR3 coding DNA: TGCGCCCGCAGATCCTCCGAAGCTAACTATGGCTACACCTTC.

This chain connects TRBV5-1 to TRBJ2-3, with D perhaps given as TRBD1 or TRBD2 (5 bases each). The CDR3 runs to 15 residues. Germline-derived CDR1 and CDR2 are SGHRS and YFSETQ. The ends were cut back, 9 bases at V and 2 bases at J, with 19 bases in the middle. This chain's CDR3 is CATASGTDNTDTQYF. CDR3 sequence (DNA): TGCGCCACCGCCAGCGGCACGGACAACACAGATACGCAGTATTTT.

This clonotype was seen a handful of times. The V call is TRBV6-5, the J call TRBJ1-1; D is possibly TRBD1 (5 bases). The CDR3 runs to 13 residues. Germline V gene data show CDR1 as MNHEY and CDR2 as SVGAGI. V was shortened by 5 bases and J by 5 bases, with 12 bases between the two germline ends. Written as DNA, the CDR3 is TGTGCCAGCAGTACAGGCCCTCGAACTGAAGCTTTCTTT. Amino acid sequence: CASSTGPRTEAFF.

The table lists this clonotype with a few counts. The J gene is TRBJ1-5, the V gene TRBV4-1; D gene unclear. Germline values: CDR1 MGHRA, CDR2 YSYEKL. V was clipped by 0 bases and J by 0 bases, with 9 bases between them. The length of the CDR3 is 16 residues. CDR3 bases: TGCGCCAGCAGCCAAGAAGGTTGGGATAGCAATCAGCCCCAGCATTTT. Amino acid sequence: CASSQEGWDSNQPQHF.

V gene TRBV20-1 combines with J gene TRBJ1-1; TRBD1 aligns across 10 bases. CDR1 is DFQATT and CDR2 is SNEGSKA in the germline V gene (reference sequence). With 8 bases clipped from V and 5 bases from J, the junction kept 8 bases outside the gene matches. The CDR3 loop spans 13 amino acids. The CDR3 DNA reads TGCAGTCCGAGACCGGGACAGGGGACTGAAGCTTTCTTT. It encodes CSPRPGQGTEAFF.

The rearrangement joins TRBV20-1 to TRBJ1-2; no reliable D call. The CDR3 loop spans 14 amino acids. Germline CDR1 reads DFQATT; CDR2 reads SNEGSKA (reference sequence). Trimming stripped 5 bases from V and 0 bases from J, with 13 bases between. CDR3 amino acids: CSARSRGSNYGYTF. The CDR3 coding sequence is TGCAGTGCTCGATCCCGGGGATCTAACTATGGCTACACCTTC.

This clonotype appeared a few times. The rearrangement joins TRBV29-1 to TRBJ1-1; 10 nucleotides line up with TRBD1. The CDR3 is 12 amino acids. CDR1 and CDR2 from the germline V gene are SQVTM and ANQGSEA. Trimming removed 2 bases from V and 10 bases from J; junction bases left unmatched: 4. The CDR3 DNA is TGCAGCGTTGAAAGACAGGGGGCTTTAGCTTTCTTT. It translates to CSVERQGALAFF.

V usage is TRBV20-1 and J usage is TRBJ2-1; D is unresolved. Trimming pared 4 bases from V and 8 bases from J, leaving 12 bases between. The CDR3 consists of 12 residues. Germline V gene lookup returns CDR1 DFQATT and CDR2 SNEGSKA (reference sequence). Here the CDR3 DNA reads TGCAGTGCTAAGAGCCTTCTAGATGAGCAGTTCTTC. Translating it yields CSAKSLLDEQFF.

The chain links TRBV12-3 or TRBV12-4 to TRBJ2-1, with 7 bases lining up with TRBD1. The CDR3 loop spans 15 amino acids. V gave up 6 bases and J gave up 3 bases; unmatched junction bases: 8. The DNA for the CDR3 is TGTGCCAGCAGGCCTCCGGGACAGTACTACAATGAGCAGTTCTTC. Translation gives CASRPPGQYYNEQFF.

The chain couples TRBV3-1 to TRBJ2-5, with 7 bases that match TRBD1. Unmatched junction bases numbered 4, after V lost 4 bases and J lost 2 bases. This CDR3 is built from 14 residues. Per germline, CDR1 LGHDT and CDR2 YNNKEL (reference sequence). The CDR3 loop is CASSRDRQQETQYF. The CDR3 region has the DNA TGTGCCAGCAGCCGGGACAGACAACAAGAGACCCAGTACTTC.

CDR3 region: CASSSADRTSGGPNNEQFF. The CDR3, as DNA: TGTGCCAGCAGCTCAGCGGACAGGACTAGCGGGGGCCCGAACAATGAGCAGTTCTTC. The chain combines TRBV7-4 with TRBJ2-1, with TRBD2 identical over 13 bases. The CDR3 has 19 amino acids. V shed 4 bases and J 5 bases; nucleotides not matched to a gene: 14. Germline-derived CDR1 and CDR2 are SGHVT and SQSDAQ. The full variable domain, completed using reference TRBV7-4 and TRBJ2-1, is GAGVSQSPRYKVAKRGRDVALRCDSISGHVTLYWYRQTLGQGSEVLTYSQSDAQRDKSGRPSGRFSAERPERSVSTLKIQRTEQGDSAVYLCASSSADRTSGGPNNEQFFGPGTRLTVL.

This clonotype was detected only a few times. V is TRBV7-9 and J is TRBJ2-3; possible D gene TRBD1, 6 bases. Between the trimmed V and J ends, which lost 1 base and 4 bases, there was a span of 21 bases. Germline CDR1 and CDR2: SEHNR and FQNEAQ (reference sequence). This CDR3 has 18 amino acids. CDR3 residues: CASSLGDFKGTLSDTQYF. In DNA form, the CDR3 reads TGTGCCAGCAGCTTAGGGGATTTCAAAGGGACACTCTCAGATACGCAGTATTTT.

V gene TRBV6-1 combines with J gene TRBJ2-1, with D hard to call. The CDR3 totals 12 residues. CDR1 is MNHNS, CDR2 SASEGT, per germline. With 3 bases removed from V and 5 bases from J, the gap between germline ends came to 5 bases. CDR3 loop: CASSDRDNEQFF. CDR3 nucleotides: TGTGCCAGCAGTGATCGGGACAATGAGCAGTTCTTC.

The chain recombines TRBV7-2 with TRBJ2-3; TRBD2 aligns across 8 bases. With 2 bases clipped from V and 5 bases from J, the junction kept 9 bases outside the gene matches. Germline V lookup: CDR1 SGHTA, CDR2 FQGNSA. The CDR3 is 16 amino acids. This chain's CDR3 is CASSLRAGALRDTQYF. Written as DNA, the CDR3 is TGTGCCAGCAGCTTAAGAGCGGGGGCACTGAGAGATACGCAGTATTTT.

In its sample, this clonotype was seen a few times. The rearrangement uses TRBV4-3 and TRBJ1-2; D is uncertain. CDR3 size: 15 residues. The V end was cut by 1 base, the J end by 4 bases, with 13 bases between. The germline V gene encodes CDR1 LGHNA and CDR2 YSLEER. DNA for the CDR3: TGCGCCAGCAGCCAAGTGCCCCTGACTGGCTATGGCTACACCTTC. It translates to CASSQVPLTGYGYTF.

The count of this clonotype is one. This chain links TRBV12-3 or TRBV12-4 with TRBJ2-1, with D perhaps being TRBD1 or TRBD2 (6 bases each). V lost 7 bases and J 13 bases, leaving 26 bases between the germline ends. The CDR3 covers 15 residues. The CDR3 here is CASTLVLGGLETQFF. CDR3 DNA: TGTGCCAGCACTCTTGTCCTCGGGGGCTTGGAGACCCAGTTCTTC.

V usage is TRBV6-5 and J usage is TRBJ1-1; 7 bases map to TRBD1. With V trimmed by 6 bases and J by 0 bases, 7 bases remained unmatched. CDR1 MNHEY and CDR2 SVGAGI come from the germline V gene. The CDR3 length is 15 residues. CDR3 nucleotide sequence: TGTGCCAGCAGGGATCAGGGGGGTCTGAACACTGAAGCTTTCTTT. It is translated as CASRDQGGLNTEAFF.